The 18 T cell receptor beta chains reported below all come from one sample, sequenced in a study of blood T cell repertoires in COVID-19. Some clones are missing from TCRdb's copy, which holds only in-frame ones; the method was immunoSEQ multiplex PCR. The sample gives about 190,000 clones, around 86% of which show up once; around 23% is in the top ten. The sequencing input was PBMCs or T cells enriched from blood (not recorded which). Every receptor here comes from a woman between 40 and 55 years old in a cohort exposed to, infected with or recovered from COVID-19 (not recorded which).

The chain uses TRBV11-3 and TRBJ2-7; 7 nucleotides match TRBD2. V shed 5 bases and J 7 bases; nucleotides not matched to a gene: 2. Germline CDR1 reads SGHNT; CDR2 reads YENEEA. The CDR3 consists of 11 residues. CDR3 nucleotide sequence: TGTGCCAGCAGCGCGGGGGAGGAGCAGTACTTC. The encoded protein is CASSAGEEQYF.

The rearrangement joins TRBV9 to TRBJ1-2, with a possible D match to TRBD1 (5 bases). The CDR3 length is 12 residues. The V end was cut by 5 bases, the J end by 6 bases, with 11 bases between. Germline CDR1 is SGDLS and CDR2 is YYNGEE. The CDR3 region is CASRYTRDGYTF. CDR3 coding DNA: TGTGCCAGCAGATATACCAGGGATGGCTACACCTTC.

The CDR3, as DNA: TGTGCCAGCAGCTTGGTTCCCCCCCTAGAGAAAGAGACCCAGTACTTC. Translating it yields CASSLVPPLEKETQYF. This chain uses TRBV7-9 with TRBJ2-5; D call uncertain. CDR1 is SEHNR, CDR2 FQNEAQ, per germline (reference sequence). V gave up 3 bases and J gave up 3 bases, with 17 bases separating them. This CDR3 contains 16 residues.

CDR3 in amino acids: CASSPRQGAWGYTF. DNA for the CDR3: TGTGCCAGCAGTCCCAGGCAGGGGGCTTGGGGCTACACCTTC. The chain joins TRBV27 to TRBJ1-2; 8 nucleotides agree with TRBD1. CDR3 length equals 14 residues. Germline V gene data show CDR1 as MNHEY and CDR2 as SMNVEV (reference sequence). Trimming at V came to 5 bases and at J to 8 bases, leaving 10 bases not matched to a gene.

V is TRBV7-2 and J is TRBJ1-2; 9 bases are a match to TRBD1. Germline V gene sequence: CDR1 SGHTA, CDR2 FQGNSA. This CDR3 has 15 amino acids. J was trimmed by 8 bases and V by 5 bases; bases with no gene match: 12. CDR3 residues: CASSISGTGYVGYTF. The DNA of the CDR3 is TGTGCCAGCAGCATATCCGGGACAGGGTATGTAGGCTACACCTTC. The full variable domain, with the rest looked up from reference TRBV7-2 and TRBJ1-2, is GAGVSQSPSNKVTEKGKDVELRCDPISGHTALYWYRQSLGQGLEFLIYFQGNSAPDKSGLPSDRFSAERTGGSVSTLTIQRTQQEDSAVYLCASSISGTGYVGYTFGSGTRLTVV.

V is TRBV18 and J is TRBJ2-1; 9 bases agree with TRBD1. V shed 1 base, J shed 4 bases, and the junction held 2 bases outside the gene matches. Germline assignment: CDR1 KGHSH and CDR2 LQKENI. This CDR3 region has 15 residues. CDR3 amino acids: CASSPLGTGYNEQFF. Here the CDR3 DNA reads TGTGCCAGCTCACCACTTGGGACAGGGTACAATGAGCAGTTCTTC.

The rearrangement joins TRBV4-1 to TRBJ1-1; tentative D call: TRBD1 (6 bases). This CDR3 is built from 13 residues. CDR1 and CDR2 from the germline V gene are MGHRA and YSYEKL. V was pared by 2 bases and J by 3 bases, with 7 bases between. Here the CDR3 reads CASSQTGYTEAFF. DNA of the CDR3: TGCGCCAGCAGCCAAACAGGGTACACTGAAGCTTTCTTT.

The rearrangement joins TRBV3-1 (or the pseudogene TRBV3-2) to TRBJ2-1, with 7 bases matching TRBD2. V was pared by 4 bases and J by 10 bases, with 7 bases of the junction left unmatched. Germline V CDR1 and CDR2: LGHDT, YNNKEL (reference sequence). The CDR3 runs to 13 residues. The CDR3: CASSPAGEREQFF. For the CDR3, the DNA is TGTGCCAGCAGCCCTGCGGGGGAGCGCGAGCAGTTCTTC.

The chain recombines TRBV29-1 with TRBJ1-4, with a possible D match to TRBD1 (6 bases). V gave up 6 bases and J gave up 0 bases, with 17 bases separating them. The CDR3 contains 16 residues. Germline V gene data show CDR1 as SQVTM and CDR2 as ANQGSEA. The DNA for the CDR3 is TGCAGCGTACAAGGGGGGGCAGGACCAACTAATGAAAAACTGTTTTTT. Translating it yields CSVQGGAGPTNEKLFF.

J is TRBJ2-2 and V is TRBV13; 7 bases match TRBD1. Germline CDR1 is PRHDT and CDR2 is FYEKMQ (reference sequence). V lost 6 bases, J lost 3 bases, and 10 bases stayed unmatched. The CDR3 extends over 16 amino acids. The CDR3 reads CASRVGGQIYTGELFF. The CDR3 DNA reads TGTGCCAGCAGGGTAGGGGGACAGATCTACACCGGGGAGCTGTTTTTT.

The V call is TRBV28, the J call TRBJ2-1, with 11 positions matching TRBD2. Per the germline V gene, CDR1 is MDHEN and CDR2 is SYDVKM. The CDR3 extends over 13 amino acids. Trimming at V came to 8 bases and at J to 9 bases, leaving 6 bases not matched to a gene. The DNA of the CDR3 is TGTGCCAGCGATAGCGGGGGGGCCGGTGAGCAGTTCTTC. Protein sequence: CASDSGGAGEQFF.

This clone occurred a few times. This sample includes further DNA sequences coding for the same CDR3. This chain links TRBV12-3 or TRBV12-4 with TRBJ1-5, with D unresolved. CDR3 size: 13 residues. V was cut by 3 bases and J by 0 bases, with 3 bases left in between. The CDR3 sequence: CASSFYSNQPQHF. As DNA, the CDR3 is TGTGCCAGCAGTTTCTATAGCAATCAGCCCCAGCATTTT.

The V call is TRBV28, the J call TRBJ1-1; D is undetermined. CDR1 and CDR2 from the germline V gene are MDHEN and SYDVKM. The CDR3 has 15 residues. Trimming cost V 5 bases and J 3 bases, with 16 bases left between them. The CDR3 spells CASSPPEQLHTEAFF. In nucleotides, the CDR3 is TGTGCCAGCAGTCCCCCTGAACAGCTTCACACTGAAGCTTTCTTT.

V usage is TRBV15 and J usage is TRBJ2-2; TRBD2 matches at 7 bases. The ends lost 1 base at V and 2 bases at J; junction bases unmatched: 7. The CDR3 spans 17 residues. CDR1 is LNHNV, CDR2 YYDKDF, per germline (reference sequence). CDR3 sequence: CATSRVVSGTNTGELFF. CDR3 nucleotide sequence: TGTGCCACCAGCAGAGTAGTGAGCGGGACCAACACCGGGGAGCTGTTTTTT.

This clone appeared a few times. Here the CDR3 DNA reads TGTGCCAGCACTCCCGGAACAGGACCTCAAGAGACCCAGTACTTC. Its translation is CASTPGTGPQETQYF. This chain joins TRBV5-5 and TRBJ2-5, with a tentative D call TRBD1 (5 bases). Trimming pared 6 bases from V and 2 bases from J, leaving 17 bases between. Germline V lookup: CDR1 SGHKS, CDR2 YYEKEE (reference sequence). This CDR3 spans 15 amino acids.

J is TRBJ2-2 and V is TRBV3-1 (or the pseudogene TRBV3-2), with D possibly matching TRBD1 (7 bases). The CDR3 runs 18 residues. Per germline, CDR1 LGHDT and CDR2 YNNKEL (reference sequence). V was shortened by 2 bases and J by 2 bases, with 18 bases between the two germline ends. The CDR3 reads CASSQRRGLAPNTGELFF. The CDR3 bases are TGTGCCAGCAGCCAACGGAGGGGGCTAGCGCCAAACACCGGGGAGCTGTTTTTT.

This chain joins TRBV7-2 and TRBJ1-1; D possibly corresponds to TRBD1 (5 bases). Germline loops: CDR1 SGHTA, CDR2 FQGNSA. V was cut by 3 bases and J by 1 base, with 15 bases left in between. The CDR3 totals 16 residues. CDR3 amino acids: CASSLDPGLANTEAFF. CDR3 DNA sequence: TGTGCCAGCAGCTTGGACCCGGGACTGGCGAACACTGAAGCTTTCTTT.

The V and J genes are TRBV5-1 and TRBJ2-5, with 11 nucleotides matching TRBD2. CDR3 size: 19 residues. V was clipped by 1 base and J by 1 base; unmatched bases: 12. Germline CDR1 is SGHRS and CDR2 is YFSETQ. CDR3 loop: CASSLFWASGGPPQETQYF. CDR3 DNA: TGCGCCAGCAGCTTGTTCTGGGCTAGCGGGGGGCCTCCCCAAGAGACCCAGTACTTC.